This paragraph reports one T cell receptor (beta chain). Looked up from germline, CDR1 is SGHDT and CDR2 is YYEEEE. Trimming left V 4 bases short and J 1 base short, with 8 bases between. The CDR3 sequence is 13 residues long. These data are taken from a study of blood T cell repertoires in COVID-19. Study at large: Acute and convalescent COVID-19 specimens originated in the United States, Italy and Spain.

Authors' data handling: Using reference gene primer amplification, nucleated cell counts were estimated. Assay used: immunoSEQ multiplex PCR; TCRdb lists only in-frame clones, some missing. V and J calls and clone size are as listed in that table; D and trimming were resolved from the DNA. The sample consists of about 78,000 clones, roughly nine tenths of them appearing once. J is TRBJ2-5 and V is TRBV5-6; possible D gene TRBD1, 5 bases. This clonotype was obtained from a woman aged 55 to 70 with acute or convalescent COVID-19. The material sequenced was peripheral blood. CDR3 DNA: TGTGCCAGCAGCCGACAGACCCAAGAGACCCAGTACTTC. As protein: CASSRQTQETQYF.